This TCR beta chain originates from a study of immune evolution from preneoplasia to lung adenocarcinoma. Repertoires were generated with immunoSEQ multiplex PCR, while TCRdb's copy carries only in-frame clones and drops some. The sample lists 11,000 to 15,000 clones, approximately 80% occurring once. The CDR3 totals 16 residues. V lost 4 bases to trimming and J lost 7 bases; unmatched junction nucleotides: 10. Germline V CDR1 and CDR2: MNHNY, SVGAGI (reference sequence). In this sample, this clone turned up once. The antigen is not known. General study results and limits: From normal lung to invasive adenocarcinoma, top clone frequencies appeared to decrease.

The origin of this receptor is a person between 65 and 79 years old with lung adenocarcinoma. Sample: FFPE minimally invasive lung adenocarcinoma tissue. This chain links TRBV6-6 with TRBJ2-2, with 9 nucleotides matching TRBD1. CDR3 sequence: CASSSPTGGAGGELFF. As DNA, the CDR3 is TGTGCCAGCAGTTCTCCTACAGGGGGCGCCGGCGGGGAGCTGTTTTTT.